This T cell receptor beta chain was recorded in a study of shared clonotypes between healthy human individuals. At the level of the study: Each donor contributed plates that comprised three CD4 naive, three CD4 memory, two CD8 naive and one CD8 memory.

TCRdb's copy holds only in-frame clones and misses some; the assay was immunoSEQ multiplex PCR. Counted here are roughly 110,000 clones, more than 65% occurring once; the ten biggest clones make up about 26%. Combining CD45RO+ cells with CCR7-negative CD45RA+ TemRA cells gave CD8 memory. The CDR3 covers 15 residues. Germline CDR1 and CDR2: SGHVS and FQNEAQ. Trimming left V 3 bases short and J 6 bases short, with 17 bases between. Specimen: memory CD8+ T cells sorted from blood. Specified subset: CD45RO+ cells pooled with CCR7-negative TemRA cells. The clonotype comes from a woman in her 30s in good health. The genes are TRBV7-8 and TRBJ1-2; D is perhaps TRBD1 (5 bases). In nucleotides, the CDR3 is TGTGCCAGCAGCTTGGATCCCAGGGACGTCGATGGCTACACCTTC. Translation gives CASSLDPRDVDGYTF.